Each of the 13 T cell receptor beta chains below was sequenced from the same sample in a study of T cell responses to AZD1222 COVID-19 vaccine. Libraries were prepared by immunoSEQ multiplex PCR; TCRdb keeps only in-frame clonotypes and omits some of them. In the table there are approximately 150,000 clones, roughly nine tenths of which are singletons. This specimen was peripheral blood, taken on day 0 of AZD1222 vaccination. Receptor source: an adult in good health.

The CDR3 here is CASSIDLGQWDTEAFF. The CDR3 nucleotides are TGTGCCAGTAGTATAGATCTGGGACAGTGGGACACTGAAGCTTTCTTT. This sequence joins TRBV19 and TRBJ1-1, with 7 bases aligning to TRBD1. The CDR3 is 16 amino acids. Germline values: CDR1 LNHDA, CDR2 SQIVND (reference sequence). V lost 0 bases to trimming and J lost 3 bases; unmatched junction nucleotides: 7.

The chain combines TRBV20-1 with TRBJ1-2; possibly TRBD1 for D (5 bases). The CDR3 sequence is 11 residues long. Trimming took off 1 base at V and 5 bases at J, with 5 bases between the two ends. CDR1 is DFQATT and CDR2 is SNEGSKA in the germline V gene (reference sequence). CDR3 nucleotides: TGCAGTGCTAGAGCAGGGTATGGCTACACCTTC. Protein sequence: CSARAGYGYTF.

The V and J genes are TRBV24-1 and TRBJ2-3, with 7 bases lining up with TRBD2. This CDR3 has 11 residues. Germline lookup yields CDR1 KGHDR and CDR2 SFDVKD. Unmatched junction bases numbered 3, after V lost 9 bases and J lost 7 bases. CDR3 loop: CATSGGNTQYF. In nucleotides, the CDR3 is TGTGCCACCTCCGGGGGGAATACGCAGTATTTT.

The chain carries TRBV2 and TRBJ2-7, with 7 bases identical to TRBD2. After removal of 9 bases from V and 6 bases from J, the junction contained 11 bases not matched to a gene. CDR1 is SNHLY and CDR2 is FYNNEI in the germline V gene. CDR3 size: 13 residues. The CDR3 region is CARALGGGAEQYF. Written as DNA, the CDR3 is TGTGCCAGGGCTTTGGGGGGGGGTGCCGAGCAGTACTTC. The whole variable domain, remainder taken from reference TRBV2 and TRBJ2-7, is EPEVTQTPSHQVTQMGQEVILRCVPISNHLYFYWYRQILGQKVEFLVSFYNNEISEKSEIFDDQFSVERPDGSNFTLKIRSTKLEDSAMYFCARALGGGAEQYFGPGTRLTVT.

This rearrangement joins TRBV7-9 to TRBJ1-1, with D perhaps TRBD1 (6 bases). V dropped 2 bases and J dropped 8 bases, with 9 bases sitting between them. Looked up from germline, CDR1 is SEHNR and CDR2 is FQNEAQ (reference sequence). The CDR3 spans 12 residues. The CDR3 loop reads CASSLRGDEAFF. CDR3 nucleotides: TGTGCCAGCAGCTTAAGGGGGGACGAAGCTTTCTTT.

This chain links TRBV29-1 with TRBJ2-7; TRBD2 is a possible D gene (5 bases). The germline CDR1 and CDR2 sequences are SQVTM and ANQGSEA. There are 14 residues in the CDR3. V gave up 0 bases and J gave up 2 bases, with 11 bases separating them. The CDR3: CSVEDRDGTYEQYF. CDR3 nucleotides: TGCAGCGTTGAAGACCGAGACGGGACCTACGAGCAGTACTTC.

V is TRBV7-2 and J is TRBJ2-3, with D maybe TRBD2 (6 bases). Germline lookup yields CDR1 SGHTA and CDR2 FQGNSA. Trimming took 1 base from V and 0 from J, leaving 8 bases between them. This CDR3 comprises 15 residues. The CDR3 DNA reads TGTGCCAGCAGCTTAGTCGGGACTAGCACAGATACGCAGTATTTT. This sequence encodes CASSLVGTSTDTQYF.

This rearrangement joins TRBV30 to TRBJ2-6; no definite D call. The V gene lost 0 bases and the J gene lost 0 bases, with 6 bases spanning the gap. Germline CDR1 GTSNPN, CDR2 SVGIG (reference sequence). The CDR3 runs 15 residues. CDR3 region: CAWSVGLSGANVLTF. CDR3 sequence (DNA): TGTGCCTGGAGTGTAGGGCTCTCTGGGGCCAACGTCCTGACTTTC.

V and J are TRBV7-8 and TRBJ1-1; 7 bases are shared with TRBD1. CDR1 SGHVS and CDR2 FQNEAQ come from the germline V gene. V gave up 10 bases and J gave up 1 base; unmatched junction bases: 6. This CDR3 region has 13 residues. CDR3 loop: CATHRGSNTEAFF. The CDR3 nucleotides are TGTGCCACCCACAGGGGTTCGAACACTGAAGCTTTCTTT.

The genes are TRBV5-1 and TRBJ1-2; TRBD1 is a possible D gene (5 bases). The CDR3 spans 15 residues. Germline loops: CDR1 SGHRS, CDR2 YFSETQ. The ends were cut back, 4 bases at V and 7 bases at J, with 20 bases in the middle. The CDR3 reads CASSTSGTGLSGYTF. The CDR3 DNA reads TGCGCCAGCAGCACCTCGGGAACGGGGCTTAGTGGCTACACCTTC.

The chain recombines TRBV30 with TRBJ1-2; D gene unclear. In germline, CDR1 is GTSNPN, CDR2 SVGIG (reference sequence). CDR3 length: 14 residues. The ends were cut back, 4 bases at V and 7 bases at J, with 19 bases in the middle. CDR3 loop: CAWTNGLILGGYTF. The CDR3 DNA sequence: TGTGCCTGGACAAACGGACTCATCCTGGGTGGCTACACCTTC. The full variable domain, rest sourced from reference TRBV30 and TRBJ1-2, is SQTIHQWPATLVQPVGSPLSLECTVEGTSNPNLYWYRQAAGRGLQLLFYSVGIGQISSEVPQNLSASRPQDRQFILSSKKLLLSDSGFYLCAWTNGLILGGYTFGSGTRLTVV.

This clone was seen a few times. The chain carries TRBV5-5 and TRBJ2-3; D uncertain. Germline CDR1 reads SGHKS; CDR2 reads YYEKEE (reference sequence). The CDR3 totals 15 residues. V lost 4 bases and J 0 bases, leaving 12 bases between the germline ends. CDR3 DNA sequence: TGTGCCAGCAGCCCCGAGGTGTACAGCACAGATACGCAGTATTTT. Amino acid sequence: CASSPEVYSTDTQYF. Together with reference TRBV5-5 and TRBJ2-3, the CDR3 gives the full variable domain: DAGVTQSPTHLIKTRGQQVTLRCSPISGHKSVSWYQQVLGQGPQFIFQYYEKEERGRGNFPDRFSARQFPNYSSELNVNALLLGDSALYLCASSPEVYSTDTQYFGPGTRLTVL.

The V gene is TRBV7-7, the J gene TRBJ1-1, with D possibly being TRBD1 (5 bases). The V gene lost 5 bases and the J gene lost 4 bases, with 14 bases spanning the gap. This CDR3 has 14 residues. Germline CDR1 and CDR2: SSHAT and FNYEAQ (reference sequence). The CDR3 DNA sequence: TGTGCCAGCAGCCCCTCGTCGGGGGGCACTGAAGCTTTCTTT. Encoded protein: CASSPSSGGTEAFF.